These 17 T cell receptor beta chains were sequenced from one sample in a study of Ad26.COV2.S vaccination and SARS-CoV-2 variants. Sequenced by immunoSEQ multiplex PCR; TCRdb stores in-frame clones only, minus some. The sample records some 340,000 clones, over 80% being singletons. Sample treatment: approximately 18 received Ad26.COV2.S at low or high dose, single or two shots; about 5 received placebo; per-sample allocation not given. Each sample was drawn 63 days after the first injection (of vaccine or placebo). Sequencing was performed on peripheral blood, taken in a trial of Ad26.COV2.S vaccine versus placebo. These receptors were collected from a person aged 18 to 59 who received the Ad26.COV2.S COVID-19 vaccine or a placebo.

The chain recombines TRBV9 with TRBJ2-5, with TRBD2 matching 11 bases. Trimming took 0 bases from V and 4 from J; bases not matched to a gene: 5. The CDR3 extends over 16 amino acids. Germline assignment: CDR1 SGDLS and CDR2 YYNGEE. The CDR3 nucleotides read TGTGCCAGCAGCGTAGCTACTAGCGGGGGAGCAGAGACCCAGTACTTC. Encoded protein: CASSVATSGGAETQYF.

CDR3 in DNA: TGCGCCAGCAGCTCTCAACAACAGGGGCCGGCTAACTATGGCTACACCTTC. This gives the protein CASSSQQQGPANYGYTF. The chain uses TRBV5-1 and TRBJ1-2; TRBD1 aligns across 7 bases. Germline assignment: CDR1 SGHRS and CDR2 YFSETQ. The CDR3 length is 17 residues. V trimming: 3 bases; J trimming: 0 bases; junction bases outside the gene matches: 11.

The chain has TRBV19 and TRBJ1-3; D gene ambiguous. The CDR3 is made up of 15 amino acids. Per germline, CDR1 LNHDA and CDR2 SQIVND (reference sequence). Trimming cost V 1 base and J 0 bases, with 7 bases left between them. CDR3 nucleotide sequence: TGTGCCAGTAGTATAGGACGATCCTCTGGAAACACCATATATTTT. This encodes CASSIGRSSGNTIYF.

The gene calls are TRBV19 and TRBJ1-2; D is unresolved. Looked up from germline, CDR1 is LNHDA and CDR2 is SQIVND (reference sequence). Trimming removed 5 bases from V and 7 bases from J, with 14 bases in between. The CDR3 is 13 amino acids. Written as DNA, the CDR3 is TGTGCCAGTAGTCCACGGGTCCAGGCTGGCTACACCTTC. Residues: CASSPRVQAGYTF. Complete variable domain (other parts from reference TRBV19 and TRBJ1-2): DGGITQSPKYLFRKEGQNVTLSCEQNLNHDAMYWYRQDPGQGLRLIYYSQIVNDFQKGDIAEGYSVSREKKESFPLTVTSAQKNPTAFYLCASSPRVQAGYTFGSGTRLTVV.

V and J are TRBV5-4 and TRBJ2-5; 9 bases agree with TRBD1. This CDR3 is built from 15 residues. CDR1 SGHNT and CDR2 YYREEE come from the germline V gene (reference sequence). With 3 bases clipped from V and 2 bases from J, the junction kept 5 bases outside the gene matches. The chain's CDR3 is CASSWGTGRQETQYF. Written as DNA, the CDR3 is TGTGCCAGCAGCTGGGGGACAGGGCGACAAGAGACCCAGTACTTC.

This sequence joins TRBV28 and TRBJ2-5, with D unclear. The germline V gene has CDR1 MDHEN and CDR2 SYDVKM. This CDR3 is built from 15 residues. The germline V and J ends were trimmed by 5 bases and 1 base, with 14 bases remaining between them. In DNA form, the CDR3 reads TGTGCCAGCAGTCCCGCTGGCCGACCCCAAGAGACCCAGTACTTC. Protein sequence: CASSPAGRPQETQYF.

The chain is built from TRBV5-4 and TRBJ1-2; the match to TRBD1 covers 7 bases. This CDR3 is 16 amino acids long. CDR1 SGHNT and CDR2 YYREEE come from the germline V gene (reference sequence). J lost 0 bases, V lost 4 bases, and 9 bases had no gene match. CDR3 nucleotides: TGTGCCAGCAGCAAAGGAAACAGGGGCCCTAACTATGGCTACACCTTC. This encodes CASSKGNRGPNYGYTF.

The J gene is TRBJ1-1, the V gene TRBV6-1; D not resolved. V was cut by 3 bases and J by 1 base, with 9 bases left in between. CDR1 and CDR2 (germline): MNHNS, SASEGT. The CDR3 consists of 14 residues. The CDR3 protein is CASSEALSNTEAFF. In DNA, the CDR3 is TGTGCCAGCAGTGAGGCCCTATCGAACACTGAAGCTTTCTTT.

V gene TRBV13 combines with J gene TRBJ1-1; D may be TRBD1 (5 bases). The germline V gene has CDR1 PRHDT and CDR2 FYEKMQ (reference sequence). This CDR3 is 14 amino acids long. V lost 6 bases and J lost 6, with 17 bases in between. CDR3 sequence: CASRNFGGWAEAFF. Written as DNA, the CDR3 is TGTGCCAGCAGAAACTTCGGGGGGTGGGCTGAAGCTTTCTTT.

The chain employs TRBV5-3 and TRBJ2-1; no clear D gene. TRBV5-3 has ORF status, its function being uncertain. Trimming removed 10 bases at V and 10 bases at J, with 15 bases between. The CDR3 extends over 11 amino acids. The CDR3 DNA follows: TGTGCCGCACCCCGGTGGCACGAGCAGTTCTTC. Its translation is CAAPRWHEQFF.

The genes are TRBV4-1 and TRBJ1-1; the match to TRBD1 covers 9 bases. The CDR3 has 13 residues. CDR1 is MGHRA and CDR2 is YSYEKL in the germline V gene. V lost 3 bases, J lost 5 bases, and 1 base stayed unmatched. As DNA, the CDR3 is TGCGCCAGCAGCCAGGGGACAGGGACTGAAGCTTTCTTT. This codes for CASSQGTGTEAFF.

This chain connects TRBV7-2 to TRBJ1-1; 7 nucleotides align to TRBD1. Germline V gives CDR1 SGHTA, CDR2 FQGNSA. Losses at the gene ends were 0 bases for V and 9 bases for J; bases not matched to a gene: 7. The CDR3 runs 14 residues. CDR3: CASSLAGEGAKAFF. The CDR3 DNA reads TGTGCCAGCAGCTTAGCGGGGGAGGGGGCGAAAGCTTTCTTT.

The V gene is TRBV24-1, the J gene TRBJ1-1; tentatively, D is TRBD1 (6 bases). The CDR3 has 15 amino acids. Between the trimmed V and J ends, which lost 7 bases and 5 bases, there was a span of 19 bases. Germline V gives CDR1 KGHDR, CDR2 SFDVKD. The CDR3: CATRGPGAERTEAFF. The CDR3 DNA follows: TGTGCCACCAGAGGACCGGGGGCGGAACGGACTGAAGCTTTCTTT.

The table lists this clone with a few counts. This chain links TRBV18 with TRBJ2-1; TRBD2 aligns across 14 bases. Germline V gives CDR1 KGHSH, CDR2 LQKENI. V was pared by 8 bases and J by 4 bases, with 4 bases of the junction left unmatched. The CDR3 has 15 residues. CDR3 nucleotide sequence: TGTGCCAGCGGGACTAGCGGGGGTCTATACAATGAGCAGTTCTTC. Encoded protein: CASGTSGGLYNEQFF.

The rearrangement uses TRBV5-1 and TRBJ1-1, with D possibly matching TRBD1 (5 bases). The V end was cut by 8 bases, the J end by 1 base, with 15 bases between. CDR1 and CDR2 from the germline V gene are SGHRS and YFSETQ. The CDR3 has 14 residues. Written as DNA, the CDR3 is TGCGCCAGTGGTACCGGGACGGCGAACACTGAAGCTTTCTTT. Its protein is CASGTGTANTEAFF.

CDR3 bases: TGCAGTGCAAGTGGTGGGGGACACCTGAGGTTCTTC. Its protein product is CSASGGGHLRFF. The gene calls are TRBV20-1 and TRBJ2-1; D is perhaps TRBD1 (6 bases). The CDR3 consists of 12 residues. The V gene lost 6 bases and the J gene lost 15 bases, with 21 bases spanning the gap. From germline, CDR1 is DFQATT and CDR2 SNEGSKA (reference sequence).

The chain joins TRBV14 to TRBJ1-2, with a possible D match to TRBD1 (5 bases). Trimming left V 0 bases short and J 7 bases short, with 15 bases between. The germline CDR1 and CDR2 sequences are SGHDN and FVKESK. The CDR3 is 15 amino acids. This CDR3 is CASSQDIVGVSGYTF. In DNA form, the CDR3 reads TGTGCCAGCAGCCAAGATATAGTAGGGGTTTCTGGCTACACCTTC.